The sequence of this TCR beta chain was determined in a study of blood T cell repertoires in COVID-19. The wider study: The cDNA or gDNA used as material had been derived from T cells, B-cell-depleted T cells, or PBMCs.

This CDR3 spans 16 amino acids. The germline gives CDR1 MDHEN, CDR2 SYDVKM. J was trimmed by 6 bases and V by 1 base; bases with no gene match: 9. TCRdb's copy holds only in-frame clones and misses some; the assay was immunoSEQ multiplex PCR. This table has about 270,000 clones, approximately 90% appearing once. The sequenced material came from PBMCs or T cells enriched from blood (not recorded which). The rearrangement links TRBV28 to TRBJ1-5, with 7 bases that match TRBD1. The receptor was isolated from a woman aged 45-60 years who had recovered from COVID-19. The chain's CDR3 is CASSLYDRVFGQPQHF. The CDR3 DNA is TGTGCCAGCAGTTTATATGACAGGGTTTTTGGTCAGCCCCAGCATTTT.